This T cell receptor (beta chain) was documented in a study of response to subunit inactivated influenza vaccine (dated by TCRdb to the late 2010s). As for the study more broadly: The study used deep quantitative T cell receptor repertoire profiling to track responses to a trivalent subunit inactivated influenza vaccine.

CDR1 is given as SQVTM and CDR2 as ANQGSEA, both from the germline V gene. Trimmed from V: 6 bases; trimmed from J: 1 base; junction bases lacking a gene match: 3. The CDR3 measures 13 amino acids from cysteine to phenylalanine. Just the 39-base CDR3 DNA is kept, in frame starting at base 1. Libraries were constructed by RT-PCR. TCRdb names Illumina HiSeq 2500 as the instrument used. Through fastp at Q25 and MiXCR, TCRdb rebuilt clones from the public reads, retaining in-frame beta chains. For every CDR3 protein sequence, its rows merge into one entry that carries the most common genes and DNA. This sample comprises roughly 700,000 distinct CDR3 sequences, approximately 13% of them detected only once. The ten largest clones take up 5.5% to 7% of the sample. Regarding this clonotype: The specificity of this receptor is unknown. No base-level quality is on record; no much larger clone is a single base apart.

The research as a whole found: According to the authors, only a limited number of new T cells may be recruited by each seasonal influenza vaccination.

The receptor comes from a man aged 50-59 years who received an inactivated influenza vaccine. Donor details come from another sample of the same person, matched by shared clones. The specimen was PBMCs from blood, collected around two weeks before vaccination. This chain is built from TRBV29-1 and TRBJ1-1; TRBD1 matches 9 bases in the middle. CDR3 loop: CSVRQGGNTEAFF. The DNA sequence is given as TGCAGCGTACGACAGGGGGGGAACACTGAAGCTTTCTTT.